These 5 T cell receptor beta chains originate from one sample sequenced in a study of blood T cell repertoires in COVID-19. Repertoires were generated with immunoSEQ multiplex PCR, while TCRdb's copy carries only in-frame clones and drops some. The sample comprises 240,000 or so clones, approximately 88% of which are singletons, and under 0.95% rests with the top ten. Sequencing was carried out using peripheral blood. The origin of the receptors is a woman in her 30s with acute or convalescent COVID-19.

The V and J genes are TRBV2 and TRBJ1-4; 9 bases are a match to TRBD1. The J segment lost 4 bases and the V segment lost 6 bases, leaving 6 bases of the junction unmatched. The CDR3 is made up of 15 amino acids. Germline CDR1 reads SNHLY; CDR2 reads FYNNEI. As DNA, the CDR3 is TGTGCCAGCAGACTACAGGGGGCCAATAATGAAAAACTGTTTTTT. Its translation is CASRLQGANNEKLFF.

The CDR3 loop is CASSRRVAGNTSSYNEQFF. The CDR3 DNA is TGCGCCAGCAGTCGGAGGGTAGCGGGAAACACTAGCTCCTACAATGAGCAGTTCTTC. The rearrangement uses TRBV23-1 and TRBJ2-1, with TRBD2 matching 8 bases. TRBV23-1 is filed as an ORF, its function uncertain. Trimming took 4 bases from V and 0 from J; bases not matched to a gene: 14. The CDR3 is made up of 19 amino acids.

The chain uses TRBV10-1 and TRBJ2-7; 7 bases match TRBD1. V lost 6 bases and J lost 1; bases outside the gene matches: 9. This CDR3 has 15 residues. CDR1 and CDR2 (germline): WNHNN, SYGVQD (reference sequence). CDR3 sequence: CASRGRRDSSYEQYF. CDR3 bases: TGCGCCAGCAGGGGCCGTAGGGACAGTTCCTACGAGCAGTACTTC.

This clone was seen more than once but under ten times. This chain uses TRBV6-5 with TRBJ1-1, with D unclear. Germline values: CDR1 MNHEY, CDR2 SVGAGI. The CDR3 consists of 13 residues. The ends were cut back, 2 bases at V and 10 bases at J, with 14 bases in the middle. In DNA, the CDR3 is TGTGCCAGCAGTTACCGTCCCTCTCTAGGAGCTTTCTTT. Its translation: CASSYRPSLGAFF.

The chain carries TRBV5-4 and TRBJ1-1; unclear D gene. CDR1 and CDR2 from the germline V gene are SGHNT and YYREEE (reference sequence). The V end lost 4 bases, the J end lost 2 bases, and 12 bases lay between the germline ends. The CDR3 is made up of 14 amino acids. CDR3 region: CASSTLGINTEAFF. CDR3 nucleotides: TGTGCCAGCAGCACGCTCGGGATTAACACTGAAGCTTTCTTT.